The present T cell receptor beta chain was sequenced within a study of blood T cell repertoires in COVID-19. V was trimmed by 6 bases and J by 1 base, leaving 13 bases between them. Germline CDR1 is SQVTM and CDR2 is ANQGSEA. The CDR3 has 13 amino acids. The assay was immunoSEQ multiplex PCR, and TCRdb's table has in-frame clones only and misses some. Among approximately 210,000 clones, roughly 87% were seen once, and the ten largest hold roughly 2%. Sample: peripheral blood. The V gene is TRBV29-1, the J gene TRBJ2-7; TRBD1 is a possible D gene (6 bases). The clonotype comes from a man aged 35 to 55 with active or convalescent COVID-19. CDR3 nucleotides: TGCAGCGTGATACTGGACAGTTCCTACGAGCAGTACTTC. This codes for CSVILDSSYEQYF.